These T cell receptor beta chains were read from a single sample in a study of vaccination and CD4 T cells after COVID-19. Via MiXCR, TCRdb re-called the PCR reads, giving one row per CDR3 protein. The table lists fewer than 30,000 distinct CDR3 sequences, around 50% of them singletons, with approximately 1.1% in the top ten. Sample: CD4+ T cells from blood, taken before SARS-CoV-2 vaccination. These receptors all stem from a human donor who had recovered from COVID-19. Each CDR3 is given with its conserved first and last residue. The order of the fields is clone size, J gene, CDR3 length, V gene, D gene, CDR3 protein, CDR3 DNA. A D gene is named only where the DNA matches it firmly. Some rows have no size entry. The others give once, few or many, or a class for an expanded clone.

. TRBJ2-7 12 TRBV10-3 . CAISGESYEQYF TGTGCCATCAGTGGGGAGAGCTACGAGCAGTACTTC
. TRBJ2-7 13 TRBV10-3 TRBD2 CAIRSGGSYEQYF TGTGCCATCAGGAGCGGGGGGTCCTACGAGCAGTACTTC
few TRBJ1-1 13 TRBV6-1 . CASRRHPLFGAFF TGTGCCAGCAGAAGACATCCCCTTTTTGGAGCTTTCTTT
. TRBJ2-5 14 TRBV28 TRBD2 CASSALAYQETQYF TGTGCCAGCAGTGCACTAGCGTACCAAGAGACCCAGTACTTC
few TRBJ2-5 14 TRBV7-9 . CASGAGRARETQYF TGTGCCTCCGGCGCCGGCCGGGCCAGGGAGACCCAGTACTTC
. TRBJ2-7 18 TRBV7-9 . CASSLESQEPKYPYEQYF TGTGCCAGCAGCTTGGAATCCCAGGAGCCTAAGTACCCCTACGAGCAGTACTTC
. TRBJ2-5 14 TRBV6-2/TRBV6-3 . CASSYASAQETQYF TGTGCCAGCAGTTACGCTAGCGCTCAGGAGACCCAGTACTTC
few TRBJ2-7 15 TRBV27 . CASSLNIGGAYEQYF TGTGCCAGCAGTTTAAATATTGGGGGAGCCTACGAGCAGTACTTC
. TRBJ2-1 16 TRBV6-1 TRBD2 CASSQGAGGPKDEQFF TGTGCCAGCAGCCAGGGAGCGGGAGGGCCTAAAGATGAGCAGTTCTTC
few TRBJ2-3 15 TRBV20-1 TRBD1 CSASDRGRISDTQYF TGCAGTGCTAGCGACAGGGGGCGCATCTCAGATACGCAGTATTTT
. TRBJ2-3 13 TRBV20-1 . CSASLGSTDTQYF TGCAGTGCTAGTTTAGGATCCACAGATACGCAGTATTTT
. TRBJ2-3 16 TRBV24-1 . CATSDSGTSRTDTQYF TGTGCCACCAGTGATTCCGGGACATCACGCACAGATACGCAGTATTTT
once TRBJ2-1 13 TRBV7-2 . CATTAGSYNEQFF TGTGCCACCACAGCGGGCTCCTACAATGAGCAGTTCTTC
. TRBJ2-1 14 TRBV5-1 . CASSLAGGTDEQFF TGCGCCAGCAGCTTGGCCGGAGGGACGGATGAGCAGTTCTTC
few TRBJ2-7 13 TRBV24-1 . CATSVGQGGEQYF TGTGCCACCAGTGTGGGGCAGGGCGGCGAGCAGTACTTC
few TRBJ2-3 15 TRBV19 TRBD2 CASSPLAGAADTQYF TGTGCCAGTAGCCCCCTAGCGGGAGCGGCAGATACGCAGTATTTT
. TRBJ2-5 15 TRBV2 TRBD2 CASSVGSGLQETQYF TGTGCCAGCAGTGTCGGTAGCGGGCTCCAAGAGACCCAGTACTTC
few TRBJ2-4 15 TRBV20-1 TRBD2 CSVLAGYLAKNIQYF TGCAGTGTACTAGCGGGTTACCTAGCCAAAAACATTCAGTACTTC
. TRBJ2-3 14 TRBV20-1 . CSSWGYGGTDTQYF TGCAGCTCCTGGGGGTACGGGGGCACAGATACGCAGTATTTT
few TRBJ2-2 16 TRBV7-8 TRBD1 CASSKDRVLNTGELFF TGTGCCAGCAGCAAAGACAGGGTGTTGAACACCGGGGAGCTGTTTTTT
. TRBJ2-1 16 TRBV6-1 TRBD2 CASSRSGTKKNNEQFF TGTGCCAGCAGTCGGTCCGGGACTAAAAAGAACAATGAGCAGTTCTTC
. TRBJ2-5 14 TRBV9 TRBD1 CASSVRQGKETQYF TGTGCCAGCAGCGTCCGACAGGGGAAAGAGACCCAGTACTTC
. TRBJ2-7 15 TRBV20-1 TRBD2 CSATKREGPVYEQYF TGCAGTGCTACTAAAAGGGAGGGGCCGGTATACGAGCAGTACTTC
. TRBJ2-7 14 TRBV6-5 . CASSYNRQSYEQYF TGTGCCAGCAGTTACAACCGACAGAGCTACGAGCAGTACTTC
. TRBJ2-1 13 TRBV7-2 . CASSMGRDDEQFF TGTGCCAGCAGCATGGGCCGAGACGATGAGCAGTTCTTC
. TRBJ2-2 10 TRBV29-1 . CSARAGELFF TGCAGCGCCCGAGCCGGGGAGCTGTTTTTT
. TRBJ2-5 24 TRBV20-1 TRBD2 CSARAPRFWVEGTSGSFFQETQYF TGCAGTGCTAGAGCCCCCCGTTTTTGGGTCGAAGGGACTAGCGGGAGTTTTTTCCAAGAGACCCAGTACTTC